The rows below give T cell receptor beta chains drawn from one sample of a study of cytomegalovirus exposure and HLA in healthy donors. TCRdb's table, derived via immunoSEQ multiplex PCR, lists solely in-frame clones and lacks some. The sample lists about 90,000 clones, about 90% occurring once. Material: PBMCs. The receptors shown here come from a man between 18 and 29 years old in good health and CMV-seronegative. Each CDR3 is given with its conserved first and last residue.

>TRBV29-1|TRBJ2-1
CSVEGLAGFNNEQFF
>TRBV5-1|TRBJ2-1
CASSLGRGTADIYNEQFF
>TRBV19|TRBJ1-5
CASRQQLNQPQHF
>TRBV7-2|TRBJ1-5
CASSPHHRDNYSNQPQHF
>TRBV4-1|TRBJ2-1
CASSQDSDLAVYNEQFF
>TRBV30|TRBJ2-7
CAWSLTGGYEQYF
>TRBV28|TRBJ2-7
CASSPPYGDEQYF
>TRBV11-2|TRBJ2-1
CASSLDSQGNEQFF
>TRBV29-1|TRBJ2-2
CSVDSGNTGELFF
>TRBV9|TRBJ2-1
CASSAHPRGSYNEQFF
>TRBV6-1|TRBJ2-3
CASSATGSGTDTQYF
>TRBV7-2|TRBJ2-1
CASSLVLGGRGRGNEQFF
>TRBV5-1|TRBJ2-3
CASSPRQATDTQYF
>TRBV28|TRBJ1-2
CASSFAGGYGYTF
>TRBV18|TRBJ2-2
CASALGGAAGELFF
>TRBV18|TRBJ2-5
CASSPTYQETQYF
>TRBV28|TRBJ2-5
CASGVGLRETQYF
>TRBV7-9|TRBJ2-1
CASSRDYPRVEQFF
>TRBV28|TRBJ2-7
CASSWAELGSEQYF